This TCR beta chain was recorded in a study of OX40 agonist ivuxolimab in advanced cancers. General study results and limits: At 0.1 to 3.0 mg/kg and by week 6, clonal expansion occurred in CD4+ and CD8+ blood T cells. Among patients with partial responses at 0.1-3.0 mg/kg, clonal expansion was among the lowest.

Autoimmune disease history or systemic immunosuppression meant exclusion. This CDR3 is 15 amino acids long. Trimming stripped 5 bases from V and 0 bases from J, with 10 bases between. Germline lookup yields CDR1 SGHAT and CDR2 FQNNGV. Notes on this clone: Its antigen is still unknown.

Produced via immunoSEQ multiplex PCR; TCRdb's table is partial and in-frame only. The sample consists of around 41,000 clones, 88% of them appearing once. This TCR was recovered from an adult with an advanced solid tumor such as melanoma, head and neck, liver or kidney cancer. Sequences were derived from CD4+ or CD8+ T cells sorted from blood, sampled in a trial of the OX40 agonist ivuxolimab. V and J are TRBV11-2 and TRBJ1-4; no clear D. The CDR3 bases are TGTGCCAGCAGCACCTACGGTGCAACTAATGAAAAACTGTTTTTT. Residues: CASSTYGATNEKLFF.